The rows below give T cell receptor beta chains drawn from one sample of a study of blood T cell repertoires in COVID-19. TCRdb's copy holds only in-frame clones and misses some; the assay was immunoSEQ multiplex PCR. This repertoire shows tens of thousands of clones, about 90% found once; its top ten account for approximately 2.1%. Sequences were obtained from peripheral blood. These receptors were collected from a man between 60 and 70 years old with acute or convalescent COVID-19. CDR3s leave out the opening cysteine and the closing phenylalanine or tryptophan. A D gene is named only where the DNA matches it firmly.

TRBJ2-7 | TRBV5-4 | . | ASSPGRGRSYEQY
TRBJ1-2 | TRBV6-5 | TRBD1 | ASSYPRGVGTGDYT
TRBJ2-7 | TRBV3-1/TRBV3-2 | TRBD2 | ASSQGTSGTTRRKCGWGEQY
TRBJ2-6 | TRBV5-8 | . | ASSLVAGSGANVLT
TRBJ2-1 | TRBV19 | . | ASSGRNYNEQF
TRBJ2-7 | TRBV13 | TRBD1 | ASSLGSHGQGIIYEQY
TRBJ2-5 | TRBV29-1 | . | SVLRDIQETQY
TRBJ1-2 | TRBV9 | TRBD1 | ASSPHDRGTAYGYT
TRBJ1-1 | TRBV28 | . | ASRLPKAGRNTEAF
TRBJ2-2 | TRBV7-9 | . | ASSLDGHSKVNAGELF
TRBJ2-4 | TRBV6-5 | . | ASSWTARINIQY
TRBJ1-2 | TRBV19 | TRBD1 | ASSIDRGTGTNYGYT
TRBJ2-1 | TRBV12-5 | TRBD2 | ASSSAGGHYNEQF
TRBJ1-2 | TRBV5-5 | TRBD1 | ASSGTARDYGYT
TRBJ2-1 | TRBV5-1 | . | ASSLFGGDGLNEQF
TRBJ1-1 | TRBV28 | . | ASIRGEAF